This T cell receptor beta chain was captured in a study of tumor-infiltrating lymphocytes in primary liver carcinoma. Study as a whole: Stage T1-T3 N0M0 tumors spanned about 4.2 to 10 cm. Study results and caveats: Tumor tissue displayed a significantly greater top-250-clone fraction than blood (p = 0.039).

The blood RNA (from unsorted whole blood) was obtained, and germline DNA was also extracted. With chronic HBV infection, the patients were also treatment-naive. The authors made TCR beta cDNA from around 500 ng total RNA with a constant-region primer. Modified slightly, ARM-PCR produced TCR beta libraries over three nested multiplex PCR rounds. TRBV1-TRBV30 forward primers and a C-beta reverse primer were used in the first two PCR rounds, which each ran for approximately 10 cycles. A single record per CDR3 protein comes from TCRdb applying MiXCR to the multiplex PCR reads. The sample carries fewer than 350,000 distinct CDR3 sequences, about 61% recorded once. The CDR3 sequence is 16 residues long. In germline, CDR1 is SGHKS, CDR2 YYEKEE (reference sequence). As regards this clonotype: Its antigen is unidentified. This may come from a read error, since a much larger clone is one base off.

The TCR comes from a man in his forties or fifties with primary liver carcinoma and hepatitis B virus infection. Sequenced input: peripheral blood. The J gene is TRBJ2-7, the V gene TRBV5-5; D remains ambiguous. The CDR3 DNA is TGTGCCAGCGGCTTTTTTGGGATGATGAGCTCCTACGAGCAGTACTTC. This gives the protein CASGFFGMMSSYEQYF. The full variable domain, in which reference TRBV5-5 and TRBJ2-7 provide the parts outside the CDR3, is DAGVTQSPTHLIKTRGQQVTLRCSPISGHKSVSWYQQVLGQGPQFIFQYYEKEERGRGNFPDRFSARQFPNYSSELNVNALLLGDSALYLCASGFFGMMSSYEQYFGPGTRLTVT.